The 21 T cell receptor beta chains given below trace back to one sample, sequenced in a study of graft-versus-host responses after intestinal transplantation. For these TCRs, the target antigens are not known. The data were produced by immunoSEQ multiplex PCR, yet TCRdb's version contains in-frame clones alone and is incomplete. The table lists about 73,000 clones, 90% of them singletons. The sequenced sample was unstimulated CD8+ T cells sorted from spleen or lymph node cells, obtained before transplant. These receptors came from a human donor who was the organ donor for an intestinal transplant.

The CDR3 sequence: CASSDGDREVDEQFF. CDR3 bases: TGTGCCAGCAGTGATGGGGACAGGGAGGTTGATGAGCAGTTCTTC. The chain recombines TRBV6-4 with TRBJ2-1; TRBD1 aligns across 9 bases. This CDR3 is built from 15 residues. J was trimmed by 8 bases and V by 3 bases; bases with no gene match: 8. Germline loops: CDR1 MRHNA, CDR2 SNTAGT.

The chain employs TRBV7-9 and TRBJ1-5, with D perhaps TRBD1 (5 bases). From germline, CDR1 is SEHNR and CDR2 FQNEAQ (reference sequence). V was trimmed by 6 bases and J by 3 bases, leaving 21 bases between them. This CDR3 spans 17 amino acids. The CDR3: CASSLWGGSRNNQPQHF. DNA for the CDR3: TGTGCCAGCAGTCTTTGGGGGGGATCGCGTAACAATCAGCCCCAGCATTTT.

The chain has TRBV4-1 and TRBJ1-5; D possibly corresponds to TRBD1 (5 bases). CDR1 MGHRA and CDR2 YSYEKL come from the germline V gene. The CDR3 has 17 residues. Trimming cost V 2 bases and J 2 bases, with 16 bases left between them. CDR3 bases: TGCGCCAGCAGCCAAAACTGGGGGGGGGTCGGCAATCAGCCCCAGCATTTT. Its protein is CASSQNWGGVGNQPQHF.

The genes are TRBV4-1 and TRBJ2-3, with D possibly matching TRBD2 (5 bases). The CDR3 is 13 residues long. Germline V lookup: CDR1 MGHRA, CDR2 YSYEKL. The germline V and J ends were trimmed by 1 base and 5 bases, with 7 bases remaining between them. CDR3 bases: TGCGCCAGCAGCCAAGTAGGAGGAGATACGCAGTATTTT. It specifies CASSQVGGDTQYF.

This clone was seen once. The rearrangement uses TRBV27 and TRBJ2-1, with a tentative D call TRBD2 (5 bases). Germline lookup yields CDR1 MNHEY and CDR2 SMNVEV (reference sequence). The CDR3 has 11 residues. V lost 7 bases and J lost 10, with 11 bases in between. The CDR3 coding sequence is TGTGCCAGCACCGCCTCGGGGGAGCAGTTCTTC. This codes for CASTASGEQFF.

The V and J genes are TRBV7-3 and TRBJ2-1, with D possibly TRBD2 on 6 matching bases. The germline V and J ends were trimmed by 2 bases and 4 bases, with 12 bases remaining between them. Germline V gene sequence: CDR1 SGHTA, CDR2 FQGTGA. This CDR3 is built from 15 residues. The DNA for the CDR3 is TGTGCCAGCAGCTTATCCGGGACTCCTTACAATGAGCAGTTCTTC. It is translated as CASSLSGTPYNEQFF.

The genes are TRBV28 and TRBJ2-7; 9 bases agree with TRBD2. Germline trimming cut 5 bases from V and 1 base from J; bases unmatched to any gene: 9. Germline loops: CDR1 MDHEN, CDR2 SYDVKM. The CDR3 runs to 16 residues. CDR3 sequence (DNA): TGTGCCAGCAGTGACCCCGTGCTAGCGGGGTCCTACGAGCAGTACGTC. It codes for CASSDPVLAGSYEQYV.

The rearrangement joins TRBV29-1 to TRBJ2-5; no clear D. Deletions cut 2 bases from V and 5 bases from J, with 12 bases between. The CDR3 extends over 13 amino acids. The V gene's germline CDR1 is SQVTM and CDR2 ANQGSEA. The CDR3 DNA is TGCAGCGTTGAATTTCCAGTGGAGGAGACCCAGTACTTC. Protein product: CSVEFPVEETQYF.

The V and J genes are TRBV4-1 and TRBJ2-4; maybe TRBD1 (5 bases). Per germline, CDR1 MGHRA and CDR2 YSYEKL. The length of the CDR3 is 14 residues. V was cut by 2 bases and J by 6 bases, with 11 bases left in between. The CDR3 region has the DNA TGCGCCAGCAGCCAAAACAGCCAGGGAAACATTCAGTACTTC. As protein: CASSQNSQGNIQYF.

This clone was observed a single time. J is TRBJ1-1 and V is TRBV25-1; D unclear. This CDR3 comprises 14 residues. V lost 1 base, J lost 3 bases, and 9 bases lay in between. Germline values: CDR1 MGHDK, CDR2 SYGVNS. CDR3 in amino acids: CASSEWREDTEAFF. CDR3 nucleotides: TGTGCCAGCAGTGAATGGAGGGAGGACACTGAAGCTTTCTTT.

This sequence joins TRBV2 and TRBJ2-5; TRBD1 aligns across 9 bases. Germline-derived CDR1 and CDR2 are SNHLY and FYNNEI. V was clipped by 3 bases and J by 2 bases; unmatched bases: 7. This CDR3 has 16 amino acids. Here the CDR3 DNA reads TGTGCCAGCAGTGACATCGGGACAGGGTGGCAAGAGACCCAGTACTTC. It yields the protein CASSDIGTGWQETQYF.

The V and J genes are TRBV7-8 and TRBJ2-7; D may be TRBD2 (6 bases). Germline V gives CDR1 SGHVS, CDR2 FQNEAQ. The CDR3 runs 16 residues. V gave up 5 bases and J gave up 0 bases, with 17 bases separating them. CDR3 sequence: CASSAPPDYSSYEQYV. In DNA, the CDR3 is TGTGCCAGCAGCGCCCCTCCGGACTATAGCTCCTACGAGCAGTACGTC.

The rearrangement uses TRBV25-1 and TRBJ2-6; D is unclear. This CDR3 has 13 residues. From germline, CDR1 is MGHDK and CDR2 SYGVNS. The V and J ends lost 4 bases and 4 bases respectively, with 5 bases between them. The CDR3 coding sequence is TGTGCCAGCAGTGGAGTCGGGGCCAACGTCCTGACTTTC. Translating it yields CASSGVGANVLTF.

In this sample, this clone turned up a few times. CDR3 residues: CASSDSVSGNEQFF. DNA for the CDR3: TGTGCCAGCAGTGACTCAGTTTCGGGGAATGAGCAGTTCTTC. The V call is TRBV6-4, the J call TRBJ2-1; TRBD2 might be the D (5 bases). The CDR3 consists of 14 residues. The germline gives CDR1 MRHNA, CDR2 SNTAGT. Trimming pared 0 bases from V and 7 bases from J, leaving 10 bases between.

This chain connects TRBV10-3 to TRBJ2-3; TRBD2 is a possible D gene (5 bases). Germline V CDR1 and CDR2: ENHRY, SYGVKD. This CDR3 is built from 15 residues. Trimming left V 2 bases short and J 2 bases short, with 11 bases between. The CDR3 sequence is CAISERETLTDTQYF. CDR3 sequence (DNA): TGTGCCATCAGTGAGCGGGAAACACTCACAGATACGCAGTATTTT.

V is TRBV5-1 and J is TRBJ2-4, with TRBD1 matching 9 bases. The length of the CDR3 is 14 residues. Unmatched junction bases numbered 2, after V lost 2 bases and J lost 5 bases. CDR1 and CDR2 from the germline V gene are SGHRS and YFSETQ. The CDR3 protein is CASSFRDRENIQYF. As DNA, the CDR3 is TGCGCCAGCAGCTTCCGGGACAGGGAAAACATTCAGTACTTC.

The rearrangement uses TRBV18 and TRBJ2-7, with D possibly matching TRBD1 (6 bases). The V end lost 3 bases, the J end lost 2 bases, and 23 bases lay between the germline ends. The length of the CDR3 is 18 residues. Germline V gene data show CDR1 as KGHSH and CDR2 as LQKENI. CDR3 bases: TGTGCCAGCTCACCTAGTCGCAGGGGCCAACCGGGACCCTACGAGCAGTACGTC. Protein: CASSPSRRGQPGPYEQYV.

This chain links TRBV6-6 with TRBJ2-7, with no clear D. Trimming pared 6 bases from V and 7 bases from J, leaving 22 bases between. The CDR3 extends over 15 amino acids. The germline V gene has CDR1 MNHNY and CDR2 SVGAGI (reference sequence). In DNA, the CDR3 is TGTGCCAGCAGGACTCTTTTAGACGGACCCGGGGAGCAGTACGTC. It encodes CASRTLLDGPGEQYV.

The chain has TRBV4-1 and TRBJ1-1; no clear D gene. Germline lookup yields CDR1 MGHRA and CDR2 YSYEKL. The CDR3 covers 13 residues. The V end was cut by 0 bases, the J end by 6 bases, with 8 bases between. The chain's CDR3 is CASSQEGVSEAFF. The CDR3 DNA reads as TGCGCCAGCAGCCAAGAGGGAGTGTCTGAAGCTTTCTTT.

This chain joins TRBV9 and TRBJ1-1, with a possible D match to TRBD1 (5 bases). In germline, CDR1 is SGDLS, CDR2 YYNGEE. Trimming removed 3 bases from V and 1 base from J, with 10 bases in between. There are 14 residues in the CDR3. The CDR3 DNA sequence: TGTGCCAGCAGCGACGGACACGGGAACACTGAAGCTTTCTTT. Its translation: CASSDGHGNTEAFF.

The CDR3 loop reads CASSQAGQPSYNSPLHF. The CDR3 nucleotides read TGCGCCAGCAGCCAAGCGGGACAGCCGTCCTATAATTCACCCCTCCACTTT. The chain couples TRBV4-1 to TRBJ1-6; 7 bases fit TRBD1. After removal of 1 base from V and 1 base from J, the junction contained 4 bases not matched to a gene. The germline CDR1 and CDR2 sequences are MGHRA and YSYEKL. The CDR3 consists of 17 residues.